Listed here is a single T cell receptor beta chain. The data originate from a study of blood T cell repertoires in COVID-19. Using immunoSEQ multiplex PCR, the repertoire was profiled, and TCRdb retains in-frame clones only, with some absent. Seen here are around 300,000 clones, around 89% observed once, and the top ten hold approximately 1.6%. The TCR sequence derives from a woman aged 25 to 39 with COVID-19, enrolled during active disease. The sequenced material came from peripheral blood.

The CDR3 loop reads CASSEEGVVYSNQPQHF. As DNA, the CDR3 is TGTGCCAGCAGTGAAGAGGGGGTGGTGTATAGCAATCAGCCCCAGCATTTT. The chain has TRBV2 and TRBJ1-5; D possibly corresponds to TRBD1 (6 bases). The CDR3 extends over 17 amino acids. Trimming cost V 1 base and J 0 bases, with 13 bases left between them. In germline, CDR1 is SNHLY, CDR2 FYNNEI.